The clone carrying this TCR beta chain showed up just a few times. Its antigen is currently unknown. This specimen belongs to a study of cytomegalovirus exposure and HLA in healthy donors. The overall study: Some 180 million T cells yielded 117 million unique TCR beta sequences in earlier analysis. Study results and limitations: Common viral pathogens were later found to be apparently linked to several of the most significant clusters. An analysis done earlier found most TCR beta V segments productive about 90% or about 30% of the time. Researchers reported that a few CMV-associated chains were confirmed in vitro as CMV antigen-specific.

The PCR was carried out with 60 Vbeta primers and 13 Jbeta primers. The assay was immunoSEQ multiplex PCR, and TCRdb's table has in-frame clones only and misses some. The sample consists of around 170,000 clones, 75% to 85% of them appearing once. V was pared by 2 bases and J by 6 bases, with 10 bases between. The CDR3 length is 13 residues. Germline CDR1 and CDR2: ENHRY and SYGVKD. Sample: PBMCs. The clonotype was recovered from a man between 18 and 35 years old in good health and CMV-seronegative. This chain joins TRBV10-3 and TRBJ1-1; D perhaps matches TRBD1 (6 bases). The CDR3 region is CAISETGSAEAFF. In DNA form, the CDR3 reads TGTGCCATCAGTGAGACAGGGAGTGCTGAAGCTTTCTTT.